This paragraph reports one T cell receptor beta chain. How the authors handled the data: Nucleated cell number was recorded as an estimate derived from reference gene primer amplification. Clones were read by immunoSEQ multiplex PCR, and TCRdb kept only the in-frame ones, dropping some. That table supplies the V and J calls and clone size; D and trimming were determined from the DNA. In the table there are some 150,000 clones, around 84% of which are singletons. These data belong to a study of blood T cell repertoires in COVID-19. Whole-study context: The United States, Italy and Spain provided the acute and convalescent COVID-19 samples. The analysed material was cDNA or gDNA that came from T cells, B-cell-depleted T cells, or PBMCs.

The germline V gene has CDR1 MNHEY and CDR2 SVGAGI. The CDR3 extends over 16 amino acids. V was shortened by 4 bases and J by 1 base, with 15 bases between the two germline ends. The chain uses TRBV6-5 and TRBJ2-3; D uncertain. Sequenced material: peripheral blood. The sequence came from a man between 70 and 80 years old with acute or convalescent COVID-19. The CDR3 sequence: CASSSLWSLGTDTQYF. DNA for the CDR3: TGTGCCAGCAGTTCCCTTTGGAGCCTCGGCACAGATACGCAGTATTTT.